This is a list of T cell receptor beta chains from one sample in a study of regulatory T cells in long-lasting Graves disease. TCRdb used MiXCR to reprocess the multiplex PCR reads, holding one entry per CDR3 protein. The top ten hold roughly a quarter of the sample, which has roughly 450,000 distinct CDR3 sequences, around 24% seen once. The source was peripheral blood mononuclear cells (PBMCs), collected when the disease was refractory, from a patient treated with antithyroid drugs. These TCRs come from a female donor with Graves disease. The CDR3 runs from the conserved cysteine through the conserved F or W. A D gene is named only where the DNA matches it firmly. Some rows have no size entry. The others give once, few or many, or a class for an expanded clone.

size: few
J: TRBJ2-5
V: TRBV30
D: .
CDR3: CAWKNTGRPGETQYF
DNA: TGTGCCTGGAAGAACACAGGGAGGCCGGGAGAGACCCAGTACTTC

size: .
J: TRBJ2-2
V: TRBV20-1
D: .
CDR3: CSARDLYTGQLFF
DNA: TGCAGTGCTAGAGATTTATACACCGGGCAGCTGTTTTTT

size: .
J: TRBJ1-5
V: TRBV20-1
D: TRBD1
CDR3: CSADRGFSWQPQHF
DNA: TGCAGTGCCGACAGGGGGTTTTCATGGCAGCCCCAGCATTTT

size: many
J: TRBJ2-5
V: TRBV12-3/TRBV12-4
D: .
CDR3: CASSLQQGTQETQYF
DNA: TGTGCCAGCAGCCTGCAACAGGGAACCCAAGAGACCCAGTACTTC

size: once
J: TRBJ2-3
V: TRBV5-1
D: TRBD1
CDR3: CASSPRQGGPDTQYF
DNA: TGCGCCAGCAGCCCTAGACAGGGTGGACCCGATACGCAGTATTTT

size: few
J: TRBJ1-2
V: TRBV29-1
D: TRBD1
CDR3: CSVDTGGMGGYTF
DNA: TGCAGCGTTGATACAGGGGGCATGGGAGGCTACACCTTC

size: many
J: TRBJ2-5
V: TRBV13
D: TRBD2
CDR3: CASSLGAGEYKTQYF
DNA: TGTGCCAGCAGCTTAGGAGCGGGAGAATATAAGACCCAGTACTTC

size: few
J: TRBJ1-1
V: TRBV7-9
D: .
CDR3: CASSDATTEAFF
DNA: TGTGCCAGCAGCGACGCCACGACTGAAGCTTTCTTT

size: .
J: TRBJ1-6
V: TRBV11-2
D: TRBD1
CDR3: CASSLGTGVSPLHF
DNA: TGTGCCAGCAGCTTGGGGACAGGGGTCTCACCCCTCCACTTT

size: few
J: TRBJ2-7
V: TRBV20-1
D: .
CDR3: CSATAGSSYEQYF
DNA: TGCAGTGCTACGGCCGGAAGCTCCTACGAGCAGTACTTC

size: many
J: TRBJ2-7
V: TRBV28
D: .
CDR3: CASSSAGTRYEQYF
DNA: TGTGCCAGCAGTTCCGCCGGGACAAGATACGAGCAGTACTTC

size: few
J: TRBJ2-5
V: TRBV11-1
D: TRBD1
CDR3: CASSSTPGQGREETQYF
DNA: TGTGCCAGCAGCTCAACACCGGGACAGGGGAGAGAGGAGACCCAGTACTTC

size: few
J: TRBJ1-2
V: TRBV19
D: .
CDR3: CASSSAGGRPGGYTF
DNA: TGTGCCAGTAGTTCGGCGGGCGGCCGTCCCGGGGGCTACACCTTC

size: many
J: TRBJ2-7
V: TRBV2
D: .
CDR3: CASREYGYEQYF
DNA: TGTGCCAGCAGGGAATATGGCTACGAGCAGTACTTC

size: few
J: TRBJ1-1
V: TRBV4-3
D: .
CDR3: CASSQDVGVDTEAFF
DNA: TGCGCCAGCAGCCAAGATGTGGGGGTCGACACTGAAGCTTTCTTT

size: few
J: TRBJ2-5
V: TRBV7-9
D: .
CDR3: CASSRSFQETQYF
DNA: TGTGCCAGCAGCCGTTCCTTCCAAGAGACCCAGTACTTC

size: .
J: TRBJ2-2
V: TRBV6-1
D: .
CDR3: CASSEAGGLTGELFF
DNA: TGTGCCAGCAGTGAAGCTGGGGGATTAACCGGGGAGCTGTTTTTT

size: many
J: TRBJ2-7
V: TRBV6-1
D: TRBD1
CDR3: CATRDRAYSYEQYF
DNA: TGTGCCACCAGAGACAGGGCTTACTCCTACGAGCAGTACTTC

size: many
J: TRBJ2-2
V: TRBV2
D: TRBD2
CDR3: CASRGLARTGELFF
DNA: TGTGCCAGCAGGGGACTAGCCCGTACCGGGGAGCTGTTTTTT

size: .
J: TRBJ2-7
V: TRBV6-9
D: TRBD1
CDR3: CASSYTSPDRTYEQYF
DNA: TGTGCCAGCAGTTACACGAGCCCGGACAGGACCTACGAGCAGTACTTC

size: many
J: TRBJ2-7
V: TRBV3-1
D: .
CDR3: CASSQVDFQGEQYF
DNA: TGTGCCAGCAGCCAAGTAGACTTTCAGGGCGAGCAGTACTTC

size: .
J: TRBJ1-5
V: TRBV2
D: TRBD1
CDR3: CASSEWTGDSNQPQHF
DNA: TGTGCCAGCAGTGAGTGGACAGGGGATAGCAATCAGCCCCAGCATTTT